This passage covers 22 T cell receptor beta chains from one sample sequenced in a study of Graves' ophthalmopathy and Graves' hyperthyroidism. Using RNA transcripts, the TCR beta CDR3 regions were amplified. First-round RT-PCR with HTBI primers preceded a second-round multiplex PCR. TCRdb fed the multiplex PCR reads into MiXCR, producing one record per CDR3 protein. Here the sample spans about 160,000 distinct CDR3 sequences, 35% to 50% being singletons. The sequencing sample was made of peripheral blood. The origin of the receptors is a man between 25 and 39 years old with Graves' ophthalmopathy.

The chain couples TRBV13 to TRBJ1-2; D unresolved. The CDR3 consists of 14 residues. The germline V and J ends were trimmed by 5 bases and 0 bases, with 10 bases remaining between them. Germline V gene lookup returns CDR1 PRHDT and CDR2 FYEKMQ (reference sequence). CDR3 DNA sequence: TGTGCCAGCAGCCGAACACAAGCTAACTATGGCTACACCTTC. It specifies CASSRTQANYGYTF.

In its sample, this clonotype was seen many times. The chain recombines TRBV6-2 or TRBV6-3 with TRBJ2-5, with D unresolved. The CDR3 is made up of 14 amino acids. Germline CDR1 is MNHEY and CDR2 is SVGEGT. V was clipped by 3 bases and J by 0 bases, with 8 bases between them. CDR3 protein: CASSYYGHQETQYF. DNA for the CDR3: TGTGCCAGCAGTTATTATGGCCACCAAGAGACCCAGTACTTC.

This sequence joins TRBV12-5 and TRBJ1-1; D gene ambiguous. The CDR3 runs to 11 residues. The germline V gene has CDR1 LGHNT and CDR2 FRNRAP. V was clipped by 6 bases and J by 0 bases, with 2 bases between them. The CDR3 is CASGMNTEAFF. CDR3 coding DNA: TGTGCTAGTGGAATGAACACTGAAGCTTTCTTT.

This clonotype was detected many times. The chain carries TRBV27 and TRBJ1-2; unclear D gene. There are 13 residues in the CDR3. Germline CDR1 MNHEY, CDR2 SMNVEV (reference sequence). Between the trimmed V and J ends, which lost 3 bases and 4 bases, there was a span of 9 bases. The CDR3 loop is CASSFISSYGYTF. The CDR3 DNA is TGTGCCAGCAGTTTTATCAGCTCCTATGGCTACACCTTC.

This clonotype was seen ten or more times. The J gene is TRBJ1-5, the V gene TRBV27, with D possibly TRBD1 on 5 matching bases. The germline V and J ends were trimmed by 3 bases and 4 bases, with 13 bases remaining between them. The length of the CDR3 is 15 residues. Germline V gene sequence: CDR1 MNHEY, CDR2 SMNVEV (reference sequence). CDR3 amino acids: CASSFYGGHNQPQHF. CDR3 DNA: TGTGCCAGCAGTTTTTACGGGGGTCATAATCAGCCCCAGCATTTT.

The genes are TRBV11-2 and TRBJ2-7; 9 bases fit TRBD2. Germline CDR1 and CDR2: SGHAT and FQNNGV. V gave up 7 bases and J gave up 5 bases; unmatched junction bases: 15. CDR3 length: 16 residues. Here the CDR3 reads CASTMPPGLAIHEQYF. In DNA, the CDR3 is TGTGCCAGCACTATGCCCCCGGGACTAGCTATCCACGAGCAGTACTTC.

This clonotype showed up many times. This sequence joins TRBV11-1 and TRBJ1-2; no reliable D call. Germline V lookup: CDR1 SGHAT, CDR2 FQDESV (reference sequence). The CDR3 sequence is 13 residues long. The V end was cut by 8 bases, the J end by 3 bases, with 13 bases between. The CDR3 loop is CASGKRADYGYTF. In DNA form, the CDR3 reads TGTGCCAGCGGCAAGCGGGCTGACTATGGCTACACCTTC.

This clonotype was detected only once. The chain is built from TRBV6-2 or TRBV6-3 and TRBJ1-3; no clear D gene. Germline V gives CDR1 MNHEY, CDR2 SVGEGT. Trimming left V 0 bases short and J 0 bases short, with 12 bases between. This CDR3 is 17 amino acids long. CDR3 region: CASSYSEDLRSGNTIYF. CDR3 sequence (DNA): TGTGCCAGCAGTTACTCTGAGGACCTCCGCTCTGGAAACACCATATATTTT.

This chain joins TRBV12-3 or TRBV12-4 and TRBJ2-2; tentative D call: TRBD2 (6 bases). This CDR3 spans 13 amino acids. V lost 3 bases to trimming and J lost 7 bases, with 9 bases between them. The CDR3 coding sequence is TGTGCCAGCAGTTTCGTGGGAGGCGGGGAGCTGTTTTTT. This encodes CASSFVGGGELFF.

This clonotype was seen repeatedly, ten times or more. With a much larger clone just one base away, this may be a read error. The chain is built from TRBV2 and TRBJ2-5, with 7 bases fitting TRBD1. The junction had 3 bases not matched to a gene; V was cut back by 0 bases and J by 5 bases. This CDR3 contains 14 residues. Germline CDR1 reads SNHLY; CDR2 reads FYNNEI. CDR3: CASSEAGGGETQYF. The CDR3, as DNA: TGTGCCAGCAGTGAAGCAGGGGGCGGGGAGACCCAGTACTTC.

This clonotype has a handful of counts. DNA for the CDR3: TGTGCCAGCAGAACCTCAGGATCTTCGCGCGAGCAGTACTTC. Protein product: CASRTSGSSREQYF. The J gene is TRBJ2-7, the V gene TRBV12-3 or TRBV12-4; D not resolved. The CDR3 totals 14 residues. V was cut by 6 bases and J by 6 bases, with 18 bases left in between.

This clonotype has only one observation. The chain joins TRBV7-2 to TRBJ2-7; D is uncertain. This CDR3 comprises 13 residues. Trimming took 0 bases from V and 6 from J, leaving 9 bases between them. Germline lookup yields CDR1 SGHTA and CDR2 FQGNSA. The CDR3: CASSLAWSGEQYF. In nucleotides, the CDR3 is TGTGCCAGCAGCTTAGCGTGGTCGGGCGAGCAGTACTTC.

CDR3 in DNA: TGTGCCAGCATCTGGGCTGGGAACACTGAAGCTTTCTTT. Translating it yields CASIWAGNTEAFF. This sequence joins TRBV6-1 and TRBJ1-1; no firm D call. Between the trimmed V and J ends, which lost 7 bases and 1 base, there was a span of 10 bases. The CDR3 runs 13 residues. Germline CDR1 MNHNS, CDR2 SASEGT.

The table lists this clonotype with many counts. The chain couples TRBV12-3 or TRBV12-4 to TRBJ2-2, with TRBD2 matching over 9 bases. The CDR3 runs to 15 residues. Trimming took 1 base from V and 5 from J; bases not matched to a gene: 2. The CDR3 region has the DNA TGTGCCAGCAGTTTAGAGAGCGGGAGGACCGGGGAGCTGTTTTTT. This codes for CASSLESGRTGELFF.

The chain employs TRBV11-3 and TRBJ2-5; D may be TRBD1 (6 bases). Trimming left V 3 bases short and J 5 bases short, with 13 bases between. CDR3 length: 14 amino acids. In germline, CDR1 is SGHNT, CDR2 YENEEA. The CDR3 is CASSLGAEWETQYF. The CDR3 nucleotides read TGTGCCAGCAGCTTGGGGGCGGAGTGGGAGACCCAGTACTTC.

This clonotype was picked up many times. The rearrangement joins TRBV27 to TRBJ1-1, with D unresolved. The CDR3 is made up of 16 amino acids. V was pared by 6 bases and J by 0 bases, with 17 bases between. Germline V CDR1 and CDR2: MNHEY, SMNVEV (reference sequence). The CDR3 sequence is CASSIRESLLNTEAFF. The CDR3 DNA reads TGTGCCAGCAGCATTAGGGAGTCCCTCTTGAACACTGAAGCTTTCTTT.

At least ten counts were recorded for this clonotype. The CDR3 DNA reads TGTGCCAGCAGCCTAACCGGGACGAGGGGGCGAAGCAATGAAAACATTCAGTACTTC. Protein: CASSLTGTRGRSNENIQYF. The genes are TRBV27 and TRBJ2-4, with TRBD1 matching over 7 bases. This CDR3 has 19 amino acids. Germline CDR1 is MNHEY and CDR2 is SMNVEV (reference sequence). With V trimmed by 6 bases and J by 5 bases, 22 bases remained unmatched.

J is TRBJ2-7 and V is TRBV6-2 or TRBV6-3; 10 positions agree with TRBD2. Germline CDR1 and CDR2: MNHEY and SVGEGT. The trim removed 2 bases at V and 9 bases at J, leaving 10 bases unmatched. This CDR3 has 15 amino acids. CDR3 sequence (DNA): TGTGCCAGCAGTTACGATTCTAGCGGGAGCGGCGGGCAGTACTTC. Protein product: CASSYDSSGSGGQYF.

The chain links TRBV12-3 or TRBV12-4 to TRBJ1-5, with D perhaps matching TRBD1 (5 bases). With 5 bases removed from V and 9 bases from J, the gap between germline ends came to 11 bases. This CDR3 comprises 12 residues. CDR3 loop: CASSHAGGPQHF. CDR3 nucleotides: TGTGCCAGCAGTCACGCGGGGGGGCCCCAGCATTTT.

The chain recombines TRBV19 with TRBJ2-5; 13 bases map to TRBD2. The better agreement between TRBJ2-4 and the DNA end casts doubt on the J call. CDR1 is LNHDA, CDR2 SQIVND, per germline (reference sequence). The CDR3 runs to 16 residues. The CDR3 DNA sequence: TGTGCCAGTAGTACTCTACTAGCGGGAGGGCTGGACATTCAGTACTTC. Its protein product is CASSTLLAGGLDIQYF.

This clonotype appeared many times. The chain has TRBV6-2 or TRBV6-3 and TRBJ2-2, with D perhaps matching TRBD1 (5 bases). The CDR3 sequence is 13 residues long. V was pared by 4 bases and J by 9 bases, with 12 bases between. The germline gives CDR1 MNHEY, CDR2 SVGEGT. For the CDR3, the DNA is TGTGCCAGCAGTTCCCAGGGTGGCCGGGAGCTGTTTTTT. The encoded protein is CASSSQGGRELFF.

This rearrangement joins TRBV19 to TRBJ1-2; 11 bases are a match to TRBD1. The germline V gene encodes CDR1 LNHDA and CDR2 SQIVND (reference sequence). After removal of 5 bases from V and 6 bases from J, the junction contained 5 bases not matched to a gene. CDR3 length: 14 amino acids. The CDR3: CASSWPGQGDGYTF. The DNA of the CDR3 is TGTGCCAGTAGTTGGCCGGGACAGGGGGATGGCTACACCTTC. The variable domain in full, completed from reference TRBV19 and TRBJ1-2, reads DGGITQSPKYLFRKEGQNVTLSCEQNLNHDAMYWYRQDPGQGLRLIYYSQIVNDFQKGDIAEGYSVSREKKESFPLTVTSAQKNPTAFYLCASSWPGQGDGYTFGSGTRLTVV.